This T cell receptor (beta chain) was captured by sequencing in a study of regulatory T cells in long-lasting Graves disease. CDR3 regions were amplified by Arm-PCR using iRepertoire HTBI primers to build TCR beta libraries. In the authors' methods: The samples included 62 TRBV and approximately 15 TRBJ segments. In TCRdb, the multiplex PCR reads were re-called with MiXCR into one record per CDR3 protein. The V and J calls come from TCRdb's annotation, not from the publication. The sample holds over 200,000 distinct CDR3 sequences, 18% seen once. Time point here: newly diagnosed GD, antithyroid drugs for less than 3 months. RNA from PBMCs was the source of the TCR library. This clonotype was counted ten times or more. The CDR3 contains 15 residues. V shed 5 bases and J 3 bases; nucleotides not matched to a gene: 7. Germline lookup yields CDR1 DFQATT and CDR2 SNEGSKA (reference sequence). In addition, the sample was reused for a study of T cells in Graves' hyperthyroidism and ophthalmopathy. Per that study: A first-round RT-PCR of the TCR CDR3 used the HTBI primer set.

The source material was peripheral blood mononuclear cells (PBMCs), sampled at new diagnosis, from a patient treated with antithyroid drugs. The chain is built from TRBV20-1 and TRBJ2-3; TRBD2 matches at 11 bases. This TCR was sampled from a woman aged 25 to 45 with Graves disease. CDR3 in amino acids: CSALNLAGGTDTQYF. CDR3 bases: TGCAGTGCTCTAAACTTAGCGGGGGGGACAGATACGCAGTATTTT.